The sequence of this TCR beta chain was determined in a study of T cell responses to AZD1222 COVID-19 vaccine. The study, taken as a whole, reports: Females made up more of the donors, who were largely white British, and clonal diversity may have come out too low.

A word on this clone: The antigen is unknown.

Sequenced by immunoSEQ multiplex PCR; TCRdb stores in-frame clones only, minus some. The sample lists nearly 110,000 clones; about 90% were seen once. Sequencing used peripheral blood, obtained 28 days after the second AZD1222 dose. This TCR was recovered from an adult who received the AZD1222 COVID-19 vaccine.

The CDR3 is CASSIRGRGTPYEQYF. The DNA for the CDR3 is TGTGCCAGCAGTATTCGCGGGAGGGGCACCCCCTACGAGCAGTACTTC. V is TRBV3-1 (or the pseudogene TRBV3-2) and J is TRBJ2-7, with TRBD2 matching over 9 bases. The CDR3 loop spans 16 amino acids. The trim removed 6 bases at V and 2 bases at J, leaving 11 bases unmatched. In germline, CDR1 is LGHDT, CDR2 YNNKEL (reference sequence).